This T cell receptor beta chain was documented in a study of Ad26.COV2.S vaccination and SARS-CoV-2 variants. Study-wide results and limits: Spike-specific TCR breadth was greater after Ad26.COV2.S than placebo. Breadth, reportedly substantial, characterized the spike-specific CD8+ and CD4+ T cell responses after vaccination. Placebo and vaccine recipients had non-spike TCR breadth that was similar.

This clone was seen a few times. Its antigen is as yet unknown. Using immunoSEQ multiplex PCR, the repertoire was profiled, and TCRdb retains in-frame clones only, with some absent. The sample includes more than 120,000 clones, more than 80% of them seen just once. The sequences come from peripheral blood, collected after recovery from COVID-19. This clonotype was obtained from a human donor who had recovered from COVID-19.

CDR3 protein: CASSSQCCSPLHF. DNA of the CDR3: TGTGCCAGCAGTTCACAGTGTTGTTCACCCCTCCACTTT. The gene calls are TRBV6-2 or TRBV6-3 and TRBJ1-6; no definite D call. The CDR3 covers 13 residues. From germline, CDR1 is MNHEY and CDR2 SVGEGT. Trimming left V 4 bases short and J 9 bases short, with 10 bases between.